Listed below are T cell receptor beta chains from one sample, sequenced in a study of cytomegalovirus exposure and HLA in healthy donors. Data came from immunoSEQ multiplex PCR; TCRdb stores just in-frame clones and leaves some out. This sample carries around 210,000 clones, just under 80% of them seen once, and the ten largest clones take around 0.45%. The sample taken for sequencing was PBMCs. All receptors derive from a boy aged 5-17 years in good health and CMV-seronegative. Both conserved end residues are trimmed from each CDR3.

v_call	j_call	cdr3_aa
TRBV19	TRBJ1-4	ASSSLQGYNEKLF
TRBV7-3	TRBJ2-1	ASSLGPPPRGEQF
TRBV19	TRBJ2-2	ASSSVRGSVGTGELF
TRBV11-3	TRBJ1-1	ASSLARGGTEAF
TRBV27	TRBJ2-7	ASSPLAGGPSSYEQY
TRBV9	TRBJ1-2	ASSVADRSYGYT
TRBV7-9	TRBJ2-1	ASSLGARGDSYNEQF
TRBV10-2	TRBJ1-1	ASSEETTEAF
TRBV5-1	TRBJ1-2	ASSRAGADGYT
TRBV19	TRBJ1-2	ASSGARANQIYGYT
TRBV2	TRBJ1-5	ASRDRGGQPQH
TRBV2	TRBJ1-5	ASRSGRQPQH
TRBV5-1	TRBJ1-4	ASRTGQAATNEKLF
TRBV7-6	TRBJ2-3	ASSFPGGRNTQY
TRBV27	TRBJ2-1	ASSLLEAGTSGGPSSYNEQF
TRBV30	TRBJ2-7	AWESSGTYEQY
TRBV30	.	AWSVQWWQGAIYEQY
TRBV4-2	TRBJ2-3	ASSQDRYTTSTDTQY
TRBV6-4	TRBJ2-3	ASSDSPGQGTDTQY
TRBV19	TRBJ1-2	ASSIVSARAAYGYT
TRBV30	TRBJ2-7	AWSTRGLLSYEQY
TRBV18	TRBJ2-5	ASSPPAPAGDQETQY
TRBV4-1	TRBJ1-1	ASSQVYRGDTEAF
TRBV19	TRBJ2-3	ASSIIAGGPYGDTQY
TRBV30	TRBJ2-1	AWRLAGGPVENEQF
TRBV5-6	TRBJ2-5	ASSRGSPAETQY
TRBV10-1	TRBJ2-3	ASSFRGLLGTDTQY
TRBV7-4	TRBJ2-7	ASSPSPGTKQY
TRBV7-2	TRBJ2-7	ASSLQGGLYEQY
TRBV6-5	TRBJ2-7	ASSYRGIGYEQY
TRBV5-4	TRBJ1-1	ASSTLGTGSLMF
TRBV7-6	TRBJ1-5	ASSPSAGVIGPQH
TRBV5-1	TRBJ2-7	ASSLGLTNYEQY
TRBV10-3	TRBJ1-2	AIRPTGEAYGYT
TRBV11-2	TRBJ1-1	ASSFRAEAF
TRBV30	TRBJ2-1	AQDRGSSYNEQF
TRBV30	TRBJ1-2	AGQGRGGYT
TRBV30	TRBJ2-7	AWSVKGISYEQY
TRBV19	TRBJ1-2	ASSMRQDRANYGYT
TRBV29-1	.	SVEGGLASYEQY
TRBV9	TRBJ2-7	ASSVTGAPYEQY
TRBV6-5	TRBJ1-2	ASSFTGTAVGYT